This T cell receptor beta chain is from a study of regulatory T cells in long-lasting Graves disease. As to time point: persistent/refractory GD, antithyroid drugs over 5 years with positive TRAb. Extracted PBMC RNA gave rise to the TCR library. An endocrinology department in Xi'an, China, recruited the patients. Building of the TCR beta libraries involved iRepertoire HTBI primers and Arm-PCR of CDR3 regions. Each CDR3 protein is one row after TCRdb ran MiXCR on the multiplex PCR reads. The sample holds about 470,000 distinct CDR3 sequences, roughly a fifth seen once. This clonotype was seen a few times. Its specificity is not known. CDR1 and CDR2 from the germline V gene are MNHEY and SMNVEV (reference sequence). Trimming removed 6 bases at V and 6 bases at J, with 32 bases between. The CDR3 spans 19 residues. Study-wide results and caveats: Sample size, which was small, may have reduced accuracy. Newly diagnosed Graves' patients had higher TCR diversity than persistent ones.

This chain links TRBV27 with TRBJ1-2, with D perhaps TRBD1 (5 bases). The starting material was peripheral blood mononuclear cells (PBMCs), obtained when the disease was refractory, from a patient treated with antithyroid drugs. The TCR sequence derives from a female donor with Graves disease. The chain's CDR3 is CASSPIRRGRYQAFDGYTF. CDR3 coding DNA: TGTGCCAGCAGCCCGATTCGGAGGGGCCGATACCAGGCGTTCGATGGCTACACCTTC.